This TCR beta chain appears in the sequencing data of a study of cytomegalovirus exposure and HLA in healthy donors. The CDR3 runs 14 residues. CDR1 and CDR2 (germline): LNHDA, SQIVND (reference sequence). V lost 7 bases, J lost 9 bases, and 11 bases stayed unmatched. PCR involved 60 Vbeta and 13 Jbeta primers. The table came from immunoSEQ multiplex PCR; TCRdb's copy has only in-frame clones and leaves some out. This sample lists about 32,000 clones; its ten largest clones have 4.8%. Worth noting for this clone: Antigen: not known.

Study-level findings and limits: Relative to the roughly 640-donor mean, N-insertions were reportedly fewer in an Asian-associated ancestry cluster in a later analysis. Presence/absence analyses supposed approximately even sequencing depth among donors. Later analysis indicated greater clonal expansion among HLA-associated TCR beta chains than among equally common other chains.

The source of this sequence is a female donor in good health and CMV-seronegative. The chain employs TRBV19 and TRBJ2-1, with TRBD1 matching 8 bases. Specimen: PBMCs. CDR3 amino acids: CASTGRGRTGEQFF. DNA for the CDR3: TGTGCCAGTACCGGCAGGGGGCGCACAGGTGAGCAGTTCTTC.